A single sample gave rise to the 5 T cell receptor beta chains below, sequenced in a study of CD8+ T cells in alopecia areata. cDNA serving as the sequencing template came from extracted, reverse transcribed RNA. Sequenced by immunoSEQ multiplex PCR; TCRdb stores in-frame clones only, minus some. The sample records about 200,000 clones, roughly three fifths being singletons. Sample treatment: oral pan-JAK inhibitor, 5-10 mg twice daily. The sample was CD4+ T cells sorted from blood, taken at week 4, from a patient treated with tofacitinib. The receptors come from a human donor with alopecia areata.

CDR3 nucleotide sequence: TGTGCCAGCAGCTTACGAGGGGCGAGCTCCTACGAGCAGTACTTC. Its protein product is CASSLRGASSYEQYF. V and J are TRBV7-9 and TRBJ2-7; possibly TRBD1 or TRBD2 for D (5 bases each). Germline CDR1 reads SEHNR; CDR2 reads FQNEAQ (reference sequence). V shed 2 bases and J shed 0 bases, with 11 bases lying between them. The CDR3 is 15 amino acids.

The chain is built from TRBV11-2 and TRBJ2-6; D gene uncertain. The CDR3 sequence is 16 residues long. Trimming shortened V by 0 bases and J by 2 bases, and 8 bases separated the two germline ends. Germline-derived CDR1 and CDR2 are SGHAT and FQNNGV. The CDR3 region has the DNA TGTGCCAGCAGCTTAGATAGAAGCGCTGGGGCCAACGTCCTGACTTTC. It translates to CASSLDRSAGANVLTF.

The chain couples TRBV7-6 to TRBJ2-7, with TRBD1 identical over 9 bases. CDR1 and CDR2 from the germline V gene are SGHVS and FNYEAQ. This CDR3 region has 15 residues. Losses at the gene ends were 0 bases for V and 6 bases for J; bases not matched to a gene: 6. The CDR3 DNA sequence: TGTGCCAGCAGCTTAGCGCGGGGACAGGGTTCCGAGCAGTACTTC. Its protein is CASSLARGQGSEQYF.

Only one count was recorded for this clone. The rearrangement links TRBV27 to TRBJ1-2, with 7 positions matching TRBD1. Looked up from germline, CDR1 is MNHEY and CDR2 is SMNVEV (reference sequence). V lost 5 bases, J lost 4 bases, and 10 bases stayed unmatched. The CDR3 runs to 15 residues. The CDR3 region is CASSPDRALGYGYTF. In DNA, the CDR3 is TGTGCCAGCAGTCCCGACAGGGCCCTAGGCTATGGCTACACCTTC.

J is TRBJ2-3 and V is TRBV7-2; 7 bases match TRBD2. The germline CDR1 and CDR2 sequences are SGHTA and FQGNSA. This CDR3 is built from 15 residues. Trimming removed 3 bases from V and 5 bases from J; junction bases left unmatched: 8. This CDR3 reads CASSLAGDRGDTQYF. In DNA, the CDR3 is TGTGCCAGCAGCTTGGCGGGGGACCGGGGAGATACGCAGTATTTT.